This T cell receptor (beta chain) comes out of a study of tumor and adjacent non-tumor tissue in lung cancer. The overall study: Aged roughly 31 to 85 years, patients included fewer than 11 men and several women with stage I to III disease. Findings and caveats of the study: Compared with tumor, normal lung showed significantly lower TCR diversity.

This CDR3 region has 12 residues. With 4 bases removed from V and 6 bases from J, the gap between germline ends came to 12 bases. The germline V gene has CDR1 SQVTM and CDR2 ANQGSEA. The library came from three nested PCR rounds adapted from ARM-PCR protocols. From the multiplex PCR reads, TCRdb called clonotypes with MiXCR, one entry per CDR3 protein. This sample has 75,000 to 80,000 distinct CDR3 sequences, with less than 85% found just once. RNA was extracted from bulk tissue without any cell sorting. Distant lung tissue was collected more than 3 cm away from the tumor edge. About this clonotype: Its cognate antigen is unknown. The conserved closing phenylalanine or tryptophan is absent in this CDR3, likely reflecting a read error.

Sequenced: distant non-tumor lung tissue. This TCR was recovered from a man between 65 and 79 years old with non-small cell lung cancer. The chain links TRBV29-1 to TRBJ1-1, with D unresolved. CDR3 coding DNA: TGCAGCGTTGCGATGGTGAGGCCTGAAGCTTTCTTG. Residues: CSVAMVRPEAFL.